This paragraph covers one T cell receptor (beta chain) sequence. The antigen is undetermined. This sample was included in a study of shared clonotypes between healthy human individuals. Naive CD8 cells were CD45RO-negative, positively selected for CCR7, excluding terminally differentiated effector memory CD45RA+ cells. The ends were cut back, 10 bases at V and 2 bases at J, with 7 bases in the middle. This CDR3 is built from 11 residues. CDR1 LNHDA and CDR2 SQIVND come from the germline V gene (reference sequence). Several immunoSEQ 96-well plates shared each subset's DNA, each plate a replicate. Libraries were prepared by immunoSEQ multiplex PCR; TCRdb keeps only in-frame clonotypes and omits some of them. The sample lists 700,000 to 950,000 clones, about 96% seen once, with under 0.25% in the top ten. Study-wide results and caveats: When compared with the clonotypes that were shared by all four sorted-subset donors, the non-shared clonotypes turned out to have lower generation probabilities. On the whole, naive subsets had larger estimated richness than memory subsets had.

Specimen: naive CD8+ T cells sorted from blood. V and J are TRBV19 and TRBJ2-3; no clear D. The source is a young man in good health. CDR3 residues: CATTSTDTQYF. Here the CDR3 DNA reads TGTGCCACCACCTCCACAGATACGCAGTATTTT.